Listed here are 20 T cell receptor beta chains from one sample, sequenced in a study of T-cell reconstitution after alpha-beta-depleted transplantation in children listed by TCRdb under 2016. Interpreted using the paper, the treatment or condition label stands for: allogeneic hematopoietic cell transplantation with graft depleted of TCRalphabeta T cells and CD19 B cells. The library relied on PCR. The sequencing machine was an Illumina HiSeq 2500. Molecular barcoding was employed in the preparation of TCR libraries, with unique molecular identifiers being used to normalize TCRbeta repertoire quantification. The public reads were reanalyzed by TCRdb: fastp trimming at Q25, MiXCR alignment, in-frame beta chains only. Rows matching on CDR3 protein sequence are summarized as one entry with the most common DNA and genes. The sample table lists 200,000 to 250,000 distinct CDR3 sequences, around 7.7% of them with a count of one. The top ten constitute roughly a third of the sample.

The source material was PBMCs, mostly from graft donor cells, sampled 360 days after TCRalphabeta/CD19-depleted stem cell transplant. The receptors originated from a male patient aged 2-15 years who had a stem cell transplant for acute myeloid leukemia, so the T cells may come from the graft donor.

The V call is TRBV27, the J call TRBJ2-3; D not resolved. Trimming shortened V by 2 bases and J by 1 base, and 4 bases separated the two germline ends. CDR3 length: 13 amino acids. CDR1 and CDR2 from the germline V gene are MNHEY and SMNVEV (reference sequence). The CDR3 is CASSLRRTDTQYF. CDR3 sequence (DNA): TGTGCCAGCAGTTTACGACGCACAGATACGCAGTATTTT.

The CDR3 here is CASSFSLAGTTDTQYF. CDR3 in DNA: TGCGCCAGCAGCTTCTCACTAGCGGGCACCACAGATACGCAGTATTTT. The chain has TRBV5-1 and TRBJ2-3; 9 positions match TRBD2. Germline CDR1 and CDR2: SGHRS and YFSETQ. V was clipped by 2 bases and J by 2 bases; unmatched bases: 6. The CDR3 contains 16 residues.

This clonotype was recorded only once. A junction boundary mismatches the germline segment, possibly from a read error. The chain is built from TRBV20-1 and TRBJ2-1, with D maybe TRBD2 (5 bases). In germline, CDR1 is DFQATT, CDR2 SNEGSKA (reference sequence). The CDR3 runs 13 residues. The CDR3 protein is CCARVPGFNEQFF. CDR3 bases: TGCTGTGCTAGAGTCCCGGGGTTCAATGAGCAGTTCTTC.

This clonotype was seen a handful of times. The gene calls are TRBV5-1 and TRBJ1-6; D perhaps matches TRBD1 (5 bases). Germline assignment: CDR1 SGHRS and CDR2 YFSETQ. The CDR3 runs to 15 residues. V gave up 5 bases and J gave up 3 bases, with 12 bases separating them. The CDR3 coding sequence is TGCGCCAGCAGAACCAACCAGGGCTATAATTCACCCCTCCACTTT. Protein sequence: CASRTNQGYNSPLHF.

This clonotype was detected only a few times. This sequence joins TRBV7-2 and TRBJ2-1; perhaps D is TRBD1 or TRBD2 (6 bases each). V was shortened by 5 bases and J by 9 bases, with 17 bases between the two germline ends. The CDR3 runs 14 residues. CDR1 and CDR2 (germline): SGHTA, FQGNSA. This CDR3 reads CASSPGAPGAEQFF. For the CDR3, the DNA is TGTGCCAGCAGCCCGGGGGCCCCCGGTGCTGAGCAGTTCTTC.

V gene TRBV5-1 combines with J gene TRBJ2-7; 7 bases align to TRBD1. V shed 4 bases, J shed 1 base, and the junction held 8 bases outside the gene matches. The germline gives CDR1 SGHRS, CDR2 YFSETQ. The CDR3 runs to 15 residues. CDR3: CASSRGQDLSYEQYF. The CDR3 nucleotides are TGCGCCAGCAGCCGTGGACAGGACCTTTCCTACGAGCAGTACTTC.

The chain uses TRBV5-1 and TRBJ1-1; D ambiguous. Trimming stripped 0 bases from V and 0 bases from J, with 12 bases between. The CDR3 is 16 amino acids. In germline, CDR1 is SGHRS, CDR2 YFSETQ. This CDR3 reads CASSLEWAVMNTEAFF. CDR3 DNA sequence: TGCGCCAGCAGCTTGGAGTGGGCTGTGATGAACACTGAAGCTTTCTTT.

This clonotype was recorded many times. This sequence joins TRBV12-3 or TRBV12-4 and TRBJ2-3; D is unresolved. V was shortened by 3 bases and J by 0 bases, with 4 bases between the two germline ends. The CDR3 is 13 residues long. The CDR3 loop reads CASSFPSTDTQYF. CDR3 DNA sequence: TGTGCCAGCAGTTTTCCGAGCACAGATACGCAGTATTTT.

A few counts support this clonotype. The chain recombines TRBV20-1 with TRBJ2-3, with 13 nucleotides matching TRBD2. This CDR3 spans 16 amino acids. The V and J ends lost 5 bases and 2 bases, in that order; junction bases with no gene match: 7. Germline V gene sequence: CDR1 DFQATT, CDR2 SNEGSKA (reference sequence). For the CDR3, the DNA is TGCAGTGCTCACCCCGGGACTAGCGGGATCACAGATACGCAGTATTTT. This encodes CSAHPGTSGITDTQYF.

CDR3 in DNA: TGTGCCACCAGCAGAGAGAAATATAGCAATCAGCCCCAGCATTTT. Encoded protein: CATSREKYSNQPQHF. The chain couples TRBV15 to TRBJ1-5; D remains ambiguous. This CDR3 is 15 amino acids long. From germline, CDR1 is LNHNV and CDR2 YYDKDF (reference sequence). V lost 0 bases and J 0 bases, leaving 6 bases between the germline ends.

This clonotype showed up many times. This sequence joins TRBV5-1 and TRBJ1-3; no definite D call. The V end lost 4 bases, the J end lost 0 bases, and 8 bases lay between the germline ends. CDR1 SGHRS and CDR2 YFSETQ come from the germline V gene. The CDR3 contains 14 residues. The CDR3 region is CASSPMDSGNTIYF. CDR3 DNA sequence: TGCGCCAGCAGCCCCATGGACTCTGGAAACACCATATATTTT.

This clonotype was counted a few times. The chain joins TRBV12-3 or TRBV12-4 to TRBJ2-7, with 7 positions matching TRBD2. The V gene end was trimmed by 5 bases and the J gene end by 0 bases; junction bases not matched to a gene: 4. CDR3 length: 14 amino acids. CDR3 nucleotides: TGTGCCAGCAGTAGCGGGAAGAGCTCCTACGAGCAGTACTTC. Amino acid sequence: CASSSGKSSYEQYF.

This clonotype showed up just a few times. The V and J genes are TRBV7-2 and TRBJ2-2, with TRBD2 as a possible D gene (6 bases). This CDR3 has 16 amino acids. The ends were cut back, 5 bases at V and 2 bases at J, with 15 bases in the middle. CDR1 SGHTA and CDR2 FQGNSA come from the germline V gene. The CDR3 reads CASSAISGANTGELFF. The DNA of the CDR3 is TGTGCCAGCAGCGCAATTAGCGGAGCCAACACCGGGGAGCTGTTTTTT.

The chain recombines TRBV30 with TRBJ1-3; maybe TRBD1 (5 bases). The CDR3 extends over 15 amino acids. V was clipped by 2 bases and J by 0 bases, with 11 bases between them. Germline-derived CDR1 and CDR2 are GTSNPN and SVGIG (reference sequence). CDR3 residues: CAWSRDGYSGNTIYF. DNA of the CDR3: TGTGCCTGGAGTCGGGACGGTTACTCTGGAAACACCATATATTTT.

The table lists this clonotype with a few counts. The chain uses TRBV2 and TRBJ2-1; D gene unclear. V dropped 4 bases and J dropped 12 bases, with 1 base sitting between them. Looked up from germline, CDR1 is SNHLY and CDR2 is FYNNEI. CDR3 size: 8 residues. CDR3 nucleotide sequence: TGTGCCAGCAGTGGGCAGTTCTTC. Residues: CASSGQFF.

Regarding this clonotype: This may arise from a read error, as a much more abundant clone is one base away. The chain links TRBV10-3 to TRBJ2-2; the D gene is possibly TRBD2 (6 bases). Germline V gene sequence: CDR1 ENHRY, CDR2 SYGVKD. The CDR3 is 15 residues long. The CDR3 region is CAISGFRENTGGLFF. In DNA form, the CDR3 reads TGTGCCATCAGTGGTTTCAGGGAAAACACCGGGGGGCTGTTTTTT.

This clonotype showed up just a few times. The rearrangement uses TRBV12-3 or TRBV12-4 and TRBJ1-6; D gene uncertain. The CDR3 loop spans 13 amino acids. With 6 bases removed from V and 7 bases from J, the gap between germline ends came to 10 bases. CDR3 in DNA: TGTGCCAGCAGGGTGGATCGCAATTCACCCCTCCACTTT. This gives the protein CASRVDRNSPLHF.

This clonotype came up many times. The CDR3 DNA reads as TGTGCCAGCAGCCCCCCGAGGGGCGGGAGGCCGTGGTATGAGCAGTTCTTC. Its translation is CASSPPRGGRPWYEQFF. The V and J genes are TRBV7-2 and TRBJ2-1; 8 positions agree with TRBD2. The trim removed 5 bases at V and 8 bases at J, leaving 17 bases unmatched. This CDR3 comprises 17 residues. Germline V lookup: CDR1 SGHTA, CDR2 FQGNSA.

This clonotype was counted between two and nine times. This rearrangement joins TRBV7-6 to TRBJ2-5, with D tentatively TRBD2 (5 bases). The CDR3 spans 14 residues. Germline V CDR1 and CDR2: SGHVS, FNYEAQ. Trimming stripped 2 bases from V and 1 base from J, with 8 bases between. CDR3 protein: CASSLFTSQETQYF. The CDR3, as DNA: TGTGCCAGCAGCTTATTTACTAGCCAAGAGACCCAGTACTTC.

This clonotype was seen only a few times. The chain recombines TRBV11-3 with TRBJ1-1; perhaps TRBD1 as D (6 bases). The CDR3 is made up of 16 amino acids. The V end lost 5 bases, the J end lost 5 bases, and 21 bases lay between the germline ends. The germline V gene encodes CDR1 SGHNT and CDR2 YENEEA. This chain's CDR3 is CASSPGPGDGDTEAFF. The CDR3 DNA reads as TGTGCCAGCAGCCCAGGGCCAGGGGATGGGGATACTGAAGCTTTCTTT.